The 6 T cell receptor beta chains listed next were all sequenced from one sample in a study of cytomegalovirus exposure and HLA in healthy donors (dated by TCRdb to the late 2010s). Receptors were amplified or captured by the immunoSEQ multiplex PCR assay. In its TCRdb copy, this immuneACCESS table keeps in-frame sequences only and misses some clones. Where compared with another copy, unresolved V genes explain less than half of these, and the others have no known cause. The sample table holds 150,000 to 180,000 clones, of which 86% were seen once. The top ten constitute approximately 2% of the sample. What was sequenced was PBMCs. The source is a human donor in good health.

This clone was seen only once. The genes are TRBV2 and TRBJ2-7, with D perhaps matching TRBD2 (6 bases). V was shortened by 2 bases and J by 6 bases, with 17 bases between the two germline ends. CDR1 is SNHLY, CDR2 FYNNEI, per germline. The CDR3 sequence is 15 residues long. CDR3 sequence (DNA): TGTGCCAGCAGTGAAAGCCTCAGTGGGGACTCCGAGCAGTACTTC. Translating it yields CASSESLSGDSEQYF.

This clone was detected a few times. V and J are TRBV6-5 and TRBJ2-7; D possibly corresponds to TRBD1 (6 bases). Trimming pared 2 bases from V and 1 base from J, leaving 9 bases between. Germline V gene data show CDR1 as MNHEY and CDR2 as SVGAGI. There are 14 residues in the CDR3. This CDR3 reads CASSYVQGSYEQYF. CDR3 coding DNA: TGTGCCAGCAGTTACGTACAGGGATCCTACGAGCAGTACTTC.

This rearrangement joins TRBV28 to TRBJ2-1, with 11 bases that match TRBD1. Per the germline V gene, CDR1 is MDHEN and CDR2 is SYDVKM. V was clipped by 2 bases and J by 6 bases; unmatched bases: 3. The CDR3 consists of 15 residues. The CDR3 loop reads CASSLTGTGGNEQFF. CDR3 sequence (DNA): TGTGCCAGCAGTTTAACCGGGACAGGGGGCAATGAGCAGTTCTTC.

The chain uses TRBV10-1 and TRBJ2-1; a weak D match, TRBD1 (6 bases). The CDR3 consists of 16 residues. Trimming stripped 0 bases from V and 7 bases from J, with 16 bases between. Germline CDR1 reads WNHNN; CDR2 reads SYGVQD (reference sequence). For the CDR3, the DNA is TGCGCCAGCAGTGAGTCAACAGGGAAAAACTTTAATGAGCAGTTCTTC. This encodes CASSESTGKNFNEQFF.

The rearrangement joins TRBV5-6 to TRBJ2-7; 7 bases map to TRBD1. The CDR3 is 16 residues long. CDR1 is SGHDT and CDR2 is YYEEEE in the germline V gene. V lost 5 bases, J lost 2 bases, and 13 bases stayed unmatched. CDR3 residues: CASSLGTDNIPYEQYF. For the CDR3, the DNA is TGTGCCAGCAGTCTCGGGACAGACAACATTCCCTACGAGCAGTACTTC.

As DNA, the CDR3 is TGTGCCAGCAGCCCGGGGGCTAGCGGAAATTACGAGCAGTACTTC. This codes for CASSPGASGNYEQYF. V usage is TRBV5-4 and J usage is TRBJ2-7, with D tentatively TRBD2 (7 bases). The CDR3 contains 15 residues. The germline gives CDR1 SGHNT, CDR2 YYREEE (reference sequence). Trimming stripped 4 bases from V and 4 bases from J, with 18 bases between.